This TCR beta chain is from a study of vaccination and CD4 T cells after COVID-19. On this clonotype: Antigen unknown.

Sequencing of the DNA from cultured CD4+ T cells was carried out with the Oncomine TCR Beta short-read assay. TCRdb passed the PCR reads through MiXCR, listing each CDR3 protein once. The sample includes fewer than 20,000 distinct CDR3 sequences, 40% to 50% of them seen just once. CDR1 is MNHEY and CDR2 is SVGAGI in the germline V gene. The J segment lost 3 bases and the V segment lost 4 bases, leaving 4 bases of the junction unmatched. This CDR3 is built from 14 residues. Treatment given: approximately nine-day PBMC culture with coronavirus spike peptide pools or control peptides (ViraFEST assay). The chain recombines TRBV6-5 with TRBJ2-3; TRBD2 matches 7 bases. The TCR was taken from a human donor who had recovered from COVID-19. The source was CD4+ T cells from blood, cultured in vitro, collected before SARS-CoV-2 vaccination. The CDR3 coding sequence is TGTGCCAGCAGTTCCGGGGACTATACAGATACGCAGTATTTT. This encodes CASSSGDYTDTQYF.